A selection of T cell receptor beta chains follows, all from one sample in a study of breast tumors, draining lymph nodes, adjacent tissues. TCRdb processed the multiplex PCR reads anew with MiXCR; each CDR3 protein has one entry. In the table there are approximately 300,000 distinct CDR3 sequences, roughly 30% of which are singletons. The sample was axillary lymph node tissue. The source of these receptors is a female donor with breast cancer. Some clones in this sample may be carry-over from other donors' samples. Each CDR3 is given with its conserved first and last residue. Fields, in order: V gene, clone size, J gene, D gene, CDR3 DNA, CDR3 protein. The D gene is left open where the match is weak. For some rows the clone size is stated as once, few or many, or as a class when expanded; others skip it.

TRBV6-5	many	TRBJ2-2	-	TGTGCCAGCAGGGCCGGGACAACCTACACCGGGGAGCTGTTTTTT	CASRAGTTYTGELFF
TRBV6-6	-	TRBJ1-6	-	TGTGCCAGCAGTTTGCCCCGATGGGATAATTCACCCCTTCACTTT	CASSLPRWDNSPLHF
TRBV20-1	-	TRBJ2-5	-	TGCAGCCCTCCGGTTCCCCTCTCCAAGACCCGGTACTTC	CSPPVPLSKTRYF
TRBV5-6	many	TRBJ1-2	TRBD1	TGTGCCAGCAGCCAAGTGGACAGGACCTATTCCTATGGCTACACCTTC	CASSQVDRTYSYGYTF
TRBV12-3/TRBV12-4	few	TRBJ2-1	TRBD2	TGTGCCAGCAGTCCATGGACTAGCGGGACACTCACTGGGAATGAGCAGTTCTTC	CASSPWTSGTLTGNEQFF
TRBV5-1	-	TRBJ2-6	-	TGCGCCAGCAGCTCCACAGGGGCCAACGTCCTGACTTTC	CASSSTGANVLTF
TRBV11-2	-	TRBJ1-1	-	TGTGCCAGCAGCTTCGGGGATATGAACACTGAAGCTTTCTTT	CASSFGDMNTEAFF
TRBV10-2	many	TRBJ2-1	TRBD2	TGCGCCAGCAAAGGGCGGGAGGGGACCGAGCAGTTCTTC	CASKGREGTEQFF
TRBV5-1	few	TRBJ1-1	-	TGCGCCAGCAGCTGGACAGAACCGAACACTGAAGCTTTCTTT	CASSWTEPNTEAFF
TRBV20-1	many	TRBJ1-6	-	TGCAGTGCTAGTAGTGCCTATAATTCACCCCTCCACTTT	CSASSAYNSPLHF
TRBV25-1	many	TRBJ2-5	-	TGTGCCAGCAGTGAGGTTGGGCCCCAGTACTTC	CASSEVGPQYF
TRBV4-3	-	TRBJ2-1	TRBD2	TGCGCCAGCAGCCAAGGGACTAGCGGGAGGAATTCAGGTGAGCAGTTCTTC	CASSQGTSGRNSGEQFF
TRBV20-1	many	TRBJ2-1	-	TGCAGTGCTACCCGGCCAGATGAGCAGTTCTTC	CSATRPDEQFF
TRBV24-1	many	TRBJ2-3	-	TGTGCCACCAGTGGGAACTCCCGCACAGATACGCAGTATTTT	CATSGNSRTDTQYF
TRBV6-4	-	TRBJ1-2	TRBD1	TGTGCCACTCGAGGGAACAGGGGAGACGTCAGTGGCTACACCTTC	CATRGNRGDVSGYTF
TRBV24-1	many	TRBJ1-6	-	TGTGCCACCAGTGATTTGCGTGCTTATAATTCACCCCTCCACTTT	CATSDLRAYNSPLHF
TRBV19	-	TRBJ1-1	-	TGTGCCAGTAGTAGGTTTGCTTTCTTT	CASSRFAFF
TRBV24-1	many	TRBJ2-2	TRBD2	TGTGCCACCAGCCTAGCGGGAGGGCCCACCGGGGAGCTGTTTTTT	CATSLAGGPTGELFF
TRBV24-1	many	TRBJ2-3	TRBD2	TGTGCCACCAGTGGGCCGGGGGGTACAGATACGCAGTATTTT	CATSGPGGTDTQYF
TRBV3-1	many	TRBJ1-2	-	TGTGCCAGCAGCCAGCATGCGGGGGATGGCTACACCTTC	CASSQHAGDGYTF
TRBV7-8	many	TRBJ1-6	-	TGTGCCAGCAGTCCGGGGGCAGATAATTCACCCCTCCACTTT	CASSPGADNSPLHF
TRBV20-1	many	TRBJ2-3	-	TGCAGTGCTAGAGATCACTTGGGGATTGGCACAGATACGCAGTATTTT	CSARDHLGIGTDTQYF
TRBV5-8	many	TRBJ1-2	-	TGTGCCAGCAGCCGGATCTGGGGCTACACCTTC	CASSRIWGYTF
TRBV10-3	-	TRBJ2-3	-	TGTGCTGTTAAGGTTGAGACAGGATTTTTATTTGGAGATACGCAGTATTTT	CAVKVETGFLFGDTQYF
TRBV19	many	TRBJ2-1	TRBD1	TGTGCCAGTAGTATAAGGACAGGGGGCGGGGGTGAGCAGTTCTTC	CASSIRTGGGGEQFF
TRBV20-1	many	TRBJ2-7	-	TGCAGTGCTAGAGGAGGGGGGGGACAGCCCTACGAGCAGTACTTC	CSARGGGGQPYEQYF